This T cell receptor (beta chain) was captured in a study of T cells after yellow fever vaccination. Looked up from germline, CDR1 is SGHVS and CDR2 is FQNEAQ. Unmatched junction bases numbered 19, after V lost 5 bases and J lost 10 bases. This CDR3 has 16 residues. TCRdb analysed the 5' RACE reads with MiXCR anew, one entry per CDR3 protein. Found here are about 320,000 distinct CDR3 sequences, about 10% of them singletons; the top ten hold roughly 3%. The sequencing used CD4+ T cells sorted from PBMCs, collected 45 days after the yellow fever booster vaccination. This clonotype was obtained from a man aged 18 to 29 who received the YFV17D yellow fever vaccine. This sequence joins TRBV7-8 and TRBJ2-7; 8 bases agree with TRBD1. The CDR3 reads CASSLDRVPHHLGQYF. DNA for the CDR3: TGTGCCAGCAGCCTGGACAGGGTCCCTCACCATCTCGGACAGTACTTC.